This T cell receptor beta chain is drawn from a study of blood T cell repertoires in COVID-19. For the study at large: Material from acute and convalescent COVID-19 was sourced from the United States, Italy and Spain.

The assay was immunoSEQ multiplex PCR, and TCRdb's table has in-frame clones only and misses some. Here the sample spans some 110,000 clones, about 80% being singletons. The junction had 2 bases not matched to a gene; V was cut back by 1 base and J by 1 base. The CDR3 consists of 14 residues. The germline V gene has CDR1 SQVTM and CDR2 ANQGSEA. This rearrangement joins TRBV29-1 to TRBJ2-3; 7 nucleotides line up with TRBD2. The source is a man aged 60 to 69 with active or convalescent COVID-19. Material for sequencing was peripheral blood. This CDR3 is CSVEGGSGTDTQYF. The DNA of the CDR3 is TGCAGCGTTGAAGGCGGGAGCGGCACAGATACGCAGTATTTT.